One sample yielded the 12 T cell receptor beta chains listed below, sequenced in a study of control samples from healthy donors and cancer patients. Sequencing used immunoSEQ multiplex PCR; TCRdb keeps in-frame clones, though not all of them. The sample contains about 410,000 clones, 90% of which appear only once. The source material was PBMCs. Receptors were obtained from a man between 35 and 55 years old with head and neck cancer.

The J gene is TRBJ2-7, the V gene TRBV18, with D perhaps matching TRBD1 (6 bases). CDR1 is KGHSH, CDR2 LQKENI, per germline. The CDR3 extends over 15 amino acids. Trimming pared 0 bases from V and 1 base from J, leaving 10 bases between. CDR3 in amino acids: CASSPPDSVSYEQYF. The DNA for the CDR3 is TGTGCCAGCTCACCACCGGACAGCGTATCCTACGAGCAGTACTTC. The full variable domain, its missing parts supplied by reference TRBV18 and TRBJ2-7, is NAGVMQNPRHLVRRRGQEARLRCSPMKGHSHVYWYRQLPEEGLKFMVYLQKENIIDESGMPKERFSAEFPKEGPSILRIQQVVRGDSAAYFCASSPPDSVSYEQYFGPGTRLTVT.

The chain links TRBV7-3 to TRBJ2-2; 14 nucleotides line up with TRBD2. Germline assignment: CDR1 SGHTA and CDR2 FQGTGA. J lost 5 bases, V lost 5 bases, and 10 bases had no gene match. The CDR3 runs to 18 residues. CDR3 DNA sequence: TGTGCCAGCAGCCCACGACCGGGACTAGCGGGAGATACCGGGGAGCTGTTTTTT. Protein sequence: CASSPRPGLAGDTGELFF.

The gene calls are TRBV5-4 and TRBJ2-7, with D possibly being TRBD1 or TRBD2 (5 bases each). Per the germline V gene, CDR1 is SGHNT and CDR2 is YYREEE (reference sequence). This CDR3 spans 13 amino acids. V lost 4 bases, J lost 5 bases, and 13 bases lay in between. Written as DNA, the CDR3 is TGTGCCAGCAGCCGACCGGGGACCGACGAGCAGTACTTC. Encoded protein: CASSRPGTDEQYF. Variable domain in full (rest from reference TRBV5-4 and TRBJ2-7): ETGVTQSPTHLIKTRGQQVTLRCSSQSGHNTVSWYQQALGQGPQFIFQYYREEENGRGNFPPRFSGLQFPNYSSELNVNALELDDSALYLCASSRPGTDEQYFGPGTRLTVT.

The V call is TRBV24-1, the J call TRBJ2-2, with D tentatively TRBD1 (6 bases). V lost 7 bases, J lost 6 bases, and 17 bases lay in between. The germline CDR1 and CDR2 sequences are KGHDR and SFDVKD. The CDR3 is 15 residues long. Here the CDR3 DNA reads TGTGCCACCAGCCCAGGGCAGAAGGGGGCCGGGGAGCTGTTTTTT. It encodes CATSPGQKGAGELFF.

This chain joins TRBV5-6 and TRBJ1-6; perhaps TRBD1 as D (6 bases). Trimming took 4 bases from V and 2 from J, leaving 16 bases between them. The CDR3 consists of 17 residues. Germline lookup yields CDR1 SGHDT and CDR2 YYEEEE. DNA of the CDR3: TGTGCCAGCAGCGATAACAGAAGGGGGGCCTATAATTCACCCCTCCACTTT. This sequence encodes CASSDNRRGAYNSPLHF.

V usage is TRBV19 and J usage is TRBJ1-1; D perhaps matches TRBD1 (6 bases). The ends were cut back, 6 bases at V and 3 bases at J, with 14 bases in the middle. Germline CDR1 LNHDA, CDR2 SQIVND (reference sequence). The CDR3 sequence is 14 residues long. The CDR3 protein is CASSSGGADTEAFF. DNA of the CDR3: TGTGCCAGTAGCAGCGGGGGCGCAGACACTGAAGCTTTCTTT.

V is TRBV28 and J is TRBJ1-3, with D uncertain. Germline V gene sequence: CDR1 MDHEN, CDR2 SYDVKM. The germline V and J ends were trimmed by 7 bases and 3 bases, with 16 bases remaining between them. The CDR3 contains 15 residues. The CDR3 protein is CASMAPVSGGNTIYF. The CDR3, as DNA: TGTGCCAGCATGGCCCCGGTCTCTGGTGGAAACACCATATATTTT.

The chain links TRBV7-2 to TRBJ1-5, with D possibly TRBD1 on 5 matching bases. The CDR3 consists of 14 residues. Germline assignment: CDR1 SGHTA and CDR2 FQGNSA. Trimming took 5 bases from V and 4 from J, leaving 12 bases between them. The DNA for the CDR3 is TGTGCCAGCAGCCCAAACGGGGGAAATCAGCCCCAGCATTTT. Protein product: CASSPNGGNQPQHF.

In nucleotides, the CDR3 is TGTGCCAGCAGCCTGCAACCAGGGCTGGGTGAGCAGTTCTTC. It yields the protein CASSLQPGLGEQFF. This chain links TRBV7-8 with TRBJ2-1; TRBD1 is a possible D gene (5 bases). Germline loops: CDR1 SGHVS, CDR2 FQNEAQ. V was pared by 5 bases and J by 9 bases, with 17 bases between. The CDR3 length is 14 residues.

The chain recombines TRBV6-5 with TRBJ2-5, with D perhaps being TRBD1 or TRBD2 (5 bases each). The V gene's germline CDR1 is MNHEY and CDR2 SVGAGI. Between the trimmed V and J ends, which lost 0 bases and 4 bases, there was a span of 6 bases. The CDR3 totals 13 residues. The CDR3 sequence: CASSYSRGETQYF. CDR3 DNA: TGTGCCAGCAGTTACTCGAGGGGAGAGACCCAGTACTTC.

At least ten counts were recorded for this clone. The identical CDR3 is also encoded by other nucleotide sequences in the sample. The chain is built from TRBV6-4 and TRBJ2-3, with TRBD2 matching 9 bases. The CDR3 has 16 amino acids. V dropped 0 bases and J dropped 0; count of bases not matched to a gene: 1. The germline gives CDR1 MRHNA, CDR2 SNTAGT. The DNA for the CDR3 is TGTGCCAGCAGTGACTCCGCGGGGGGGAGCACAGATACGCAGTATTTT. Protein sequence: CASSDSAGGSTDTQYF.

This sequence joins TRBV15 and TRBJ2-7; 7 nucleotides agree with TRBD1. V was clipped by 3 bases and J by 0 bases; unmatched bases: 5. The CDR3 sequence is 15 residues long. Germline V gene data show CDR1 as LNHNV and CDR2 as YYDKDF (reference sequence). CDR3 coding DNA: TGTGCCACCAGCAGGGGGACAGCTATCTCCTACGAGCAGTACTTC. This gives the protein CATSRGTAISYEQYF.